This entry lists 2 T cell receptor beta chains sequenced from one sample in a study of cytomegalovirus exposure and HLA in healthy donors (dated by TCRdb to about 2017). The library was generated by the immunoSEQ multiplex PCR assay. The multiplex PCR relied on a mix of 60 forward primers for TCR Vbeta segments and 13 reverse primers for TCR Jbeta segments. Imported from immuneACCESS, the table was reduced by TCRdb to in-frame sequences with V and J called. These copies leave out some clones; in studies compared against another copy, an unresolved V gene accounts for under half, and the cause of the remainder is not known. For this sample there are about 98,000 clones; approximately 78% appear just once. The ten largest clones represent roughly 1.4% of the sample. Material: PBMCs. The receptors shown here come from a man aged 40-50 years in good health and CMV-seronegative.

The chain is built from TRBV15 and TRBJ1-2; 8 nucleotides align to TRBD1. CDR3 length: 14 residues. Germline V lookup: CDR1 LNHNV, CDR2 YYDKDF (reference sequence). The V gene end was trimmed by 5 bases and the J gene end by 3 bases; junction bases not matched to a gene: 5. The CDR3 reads CATSVQGGDYGYTF. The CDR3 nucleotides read TGTGCCACCAGCGTACAGGGGGGGGACTATGGCTACACCTTC.

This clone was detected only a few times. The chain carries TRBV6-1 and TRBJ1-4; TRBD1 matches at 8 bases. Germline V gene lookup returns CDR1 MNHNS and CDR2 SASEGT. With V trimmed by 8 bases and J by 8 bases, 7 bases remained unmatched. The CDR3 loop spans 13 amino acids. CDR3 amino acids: CASLTTGVEKLFF. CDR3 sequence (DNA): TGTGCCAGCCTAACGACAGGGGTCGAAAAACTGTTTTTT.